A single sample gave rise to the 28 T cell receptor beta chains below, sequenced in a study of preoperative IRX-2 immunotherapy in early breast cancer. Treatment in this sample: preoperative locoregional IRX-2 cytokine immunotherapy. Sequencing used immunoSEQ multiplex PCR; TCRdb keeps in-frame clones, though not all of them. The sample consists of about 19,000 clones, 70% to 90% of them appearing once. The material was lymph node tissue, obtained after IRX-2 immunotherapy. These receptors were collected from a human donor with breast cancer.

The CDR3: CASGLVQWPAGELFF. The CDR3 DNA reads TGTGCTAGTGGTTTGGTACAGTGGCCGGCCGGGGAGCTGTTTTTT. V usage is TRBV12-5 and J usage is TRBJ2-2; D is uncertain. Germline V lookup: CDR1 LGHNT, CDR2 FRNRAP. V shed 0 bases and J shed 6 bases, with 11 bases lying between them. The CDR3 covers 15 residues.

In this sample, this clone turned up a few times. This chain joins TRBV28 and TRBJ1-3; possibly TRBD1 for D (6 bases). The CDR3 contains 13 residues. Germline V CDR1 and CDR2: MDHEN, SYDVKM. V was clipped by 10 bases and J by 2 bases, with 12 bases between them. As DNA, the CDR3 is TGTGCCACCCGGACAGAAGCTGGAAACACCATATATTTT. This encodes CATRTEAGNTIYF. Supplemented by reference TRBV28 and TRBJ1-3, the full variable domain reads DVKVTQSSRYLVKRTGEKVFLECVQDMDHENMFWYRQDPGLGLRLIYFSYDVKMKEKGDIPEGYSVSREKKERFSLILESASTNQTSMYLCATRTEAGNTIYFGEGSWLTVV.

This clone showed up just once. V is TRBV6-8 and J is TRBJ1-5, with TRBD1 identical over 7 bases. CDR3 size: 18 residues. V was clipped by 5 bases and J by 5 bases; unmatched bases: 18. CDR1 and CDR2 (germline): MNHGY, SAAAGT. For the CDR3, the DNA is TGTGCCAGCAGTGGCCCTGTACTACGGACAGGAGGAGATCAGCCCCAGCATTTT. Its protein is CASSGPVLRTGGDQPQHF.

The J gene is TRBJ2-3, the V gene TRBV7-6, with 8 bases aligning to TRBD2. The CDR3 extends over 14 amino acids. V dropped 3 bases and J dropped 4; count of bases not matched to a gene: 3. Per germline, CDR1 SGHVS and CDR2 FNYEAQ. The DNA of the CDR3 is TGTGCCAGCAGCTTTTGGACTAGCTCAGATACGCAGTATTTT. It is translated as CASSFWTSSDTQYF.

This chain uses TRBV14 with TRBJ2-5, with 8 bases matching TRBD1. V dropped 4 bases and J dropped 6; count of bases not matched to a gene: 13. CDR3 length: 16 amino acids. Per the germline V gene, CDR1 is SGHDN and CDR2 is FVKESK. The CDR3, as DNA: TGTGCCAGCAGCCCACTCCCAGGGGGCCTTGTGAAGACCCAGTACTTC. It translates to CASSPLPGGLVKTQYF.

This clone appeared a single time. In nucleotides, the CDR3 is TGTGCCAGCAGCTTAGAAGGGGGCTTCACTGAAGCTTTCTTT. Protein sequence: CASSLEGGFTEAFF. The rearrangement joins TRBV11-3 to TRBJ1-1; 7 bases align to TRBD1. V was clipped by 0 bases and J by 4 bases; unmatched bases: 2. The CDR3 has 14 residues. CDR1 is SGHNT, CDR2 YENEEA, per germline.

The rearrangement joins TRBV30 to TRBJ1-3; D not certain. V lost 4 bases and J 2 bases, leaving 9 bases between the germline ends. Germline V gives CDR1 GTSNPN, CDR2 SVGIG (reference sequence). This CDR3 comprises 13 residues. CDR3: CAWTGLTGNTIYF. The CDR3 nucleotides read TGTGCCTGGACGGGTCTAACTGGAAACACCATATATTTT.

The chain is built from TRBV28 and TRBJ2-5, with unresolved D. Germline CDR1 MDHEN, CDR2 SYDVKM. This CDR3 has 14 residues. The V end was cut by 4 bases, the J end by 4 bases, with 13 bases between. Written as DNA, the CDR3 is TGTGCCAGCAGTTCCCCCCCCGTGGGAGAGACCCAGTACTTC. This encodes CASSSPPVGETQYF.

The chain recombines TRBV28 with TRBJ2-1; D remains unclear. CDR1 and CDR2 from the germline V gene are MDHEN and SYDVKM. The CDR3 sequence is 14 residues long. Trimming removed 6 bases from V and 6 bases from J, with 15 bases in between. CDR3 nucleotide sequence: TGTGCCAGCAGCGCCATCTTTCTTCCCAATGAGCAGTTCTTC. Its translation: CASSAIFLPNEQFF.

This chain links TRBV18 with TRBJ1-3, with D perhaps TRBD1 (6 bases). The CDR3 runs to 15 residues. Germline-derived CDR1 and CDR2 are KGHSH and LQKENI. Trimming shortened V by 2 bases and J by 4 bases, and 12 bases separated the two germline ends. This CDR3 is CASSPRGTTGNTIYF. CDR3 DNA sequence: TGTGCCAGCTCACCAAGGGGGACTACGGGAAACACCATATATTTT.

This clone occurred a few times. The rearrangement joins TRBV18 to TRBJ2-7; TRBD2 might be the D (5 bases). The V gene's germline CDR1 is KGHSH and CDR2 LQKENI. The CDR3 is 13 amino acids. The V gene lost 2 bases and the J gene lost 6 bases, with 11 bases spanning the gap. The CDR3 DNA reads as TGTGCCAGCTCACCAGAACTAGTTGGCGAGCAGTACTTC. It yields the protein CASSPELVGEQYF.

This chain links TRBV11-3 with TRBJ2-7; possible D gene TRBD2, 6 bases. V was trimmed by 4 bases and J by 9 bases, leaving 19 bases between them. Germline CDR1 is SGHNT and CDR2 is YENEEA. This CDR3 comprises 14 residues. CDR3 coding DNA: TGTGCCAGCAGCTATTTGGGGGGAAAGTCAGGGCAGTACTTC. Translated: CASSYLGGKSGQYF.

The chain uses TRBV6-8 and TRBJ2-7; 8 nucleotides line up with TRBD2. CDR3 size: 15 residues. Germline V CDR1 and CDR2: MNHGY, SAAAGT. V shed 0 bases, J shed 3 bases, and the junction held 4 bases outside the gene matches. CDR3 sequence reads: CASSYSSGSGYEQYF. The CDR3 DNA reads TGTGCCAGCAGTTACTCAAGCGGGAGTGGCTACGAGCAGTACTTC.

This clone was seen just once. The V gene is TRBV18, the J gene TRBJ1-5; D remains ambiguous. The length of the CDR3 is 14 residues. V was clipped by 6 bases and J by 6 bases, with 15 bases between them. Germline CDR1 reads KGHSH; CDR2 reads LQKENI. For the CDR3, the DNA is TGTGCCAGCTCCAGAGACAAGGCCACTCAGCCCCAGCATTTT. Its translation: CASSRDKATQPQHF.

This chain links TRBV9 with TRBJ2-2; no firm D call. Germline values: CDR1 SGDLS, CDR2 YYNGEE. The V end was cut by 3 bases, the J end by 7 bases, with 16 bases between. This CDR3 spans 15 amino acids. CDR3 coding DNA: TGTGCCAGCAGCGCCCGTTCTAGAGACTTCGGGGAGCTGTTTTTT. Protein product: CASSARSRDFGELFF.

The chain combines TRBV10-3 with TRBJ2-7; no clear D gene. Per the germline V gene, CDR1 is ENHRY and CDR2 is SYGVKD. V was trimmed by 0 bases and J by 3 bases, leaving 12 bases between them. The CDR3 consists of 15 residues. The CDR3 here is CAISESVLSNYEQYF. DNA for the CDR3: TGTGCCATCAGTGAGTCGGTACTATCCAACTACGAGCAGTACTTC.

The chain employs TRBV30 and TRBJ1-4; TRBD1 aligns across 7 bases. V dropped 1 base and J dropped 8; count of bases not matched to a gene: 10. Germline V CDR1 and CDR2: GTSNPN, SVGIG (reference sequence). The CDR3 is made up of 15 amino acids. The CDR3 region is CAWSGARGNGEKLFF. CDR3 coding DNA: TGTGCCTGGAGTGGAGCCAGGGGGAATGGGGAAAAACTGTTTTTT.

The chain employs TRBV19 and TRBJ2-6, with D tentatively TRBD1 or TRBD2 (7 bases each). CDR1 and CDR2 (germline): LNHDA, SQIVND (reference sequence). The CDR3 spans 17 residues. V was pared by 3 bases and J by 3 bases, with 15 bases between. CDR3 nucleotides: TGTGCCAGTAGTATTGACAGGGAGGGATTTGGGGCCAACGTCCTGACTTTC. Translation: CASSIDREGFGANVLTF.

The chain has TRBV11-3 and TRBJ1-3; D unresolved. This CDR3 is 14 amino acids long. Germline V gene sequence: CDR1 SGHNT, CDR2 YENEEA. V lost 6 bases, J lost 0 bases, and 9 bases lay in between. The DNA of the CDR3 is TGTGCCAGCAGTACAAGGGACTCTGGAAACACCATATATTTT. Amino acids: CASSTRDSGNTIYF.

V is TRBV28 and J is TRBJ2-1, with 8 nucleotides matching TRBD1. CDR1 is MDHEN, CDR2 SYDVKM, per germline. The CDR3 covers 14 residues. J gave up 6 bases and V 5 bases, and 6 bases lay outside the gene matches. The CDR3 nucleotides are TGTGCCAGCAGTCCCAGGGGGCCGACCAATGAGCAGTTCTTC. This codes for CASSPRGPTNEQFF.

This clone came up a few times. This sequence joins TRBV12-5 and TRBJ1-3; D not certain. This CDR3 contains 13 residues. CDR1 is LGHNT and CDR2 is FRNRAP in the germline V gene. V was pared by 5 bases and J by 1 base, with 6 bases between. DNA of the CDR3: TGTGCTAGTGGTCTCAGGTCTGGAAACACCATATATTTT. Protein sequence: CASGLRSGNTIYF.

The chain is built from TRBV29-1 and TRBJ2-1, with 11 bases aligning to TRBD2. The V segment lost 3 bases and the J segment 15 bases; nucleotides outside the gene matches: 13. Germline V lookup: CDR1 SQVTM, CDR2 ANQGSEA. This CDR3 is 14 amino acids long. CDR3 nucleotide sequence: TGCAGCGTTGAGTATATTAGCGGGGGGGCCGAAAGGTTCTTC. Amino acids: CSVEYISGGAERFF.

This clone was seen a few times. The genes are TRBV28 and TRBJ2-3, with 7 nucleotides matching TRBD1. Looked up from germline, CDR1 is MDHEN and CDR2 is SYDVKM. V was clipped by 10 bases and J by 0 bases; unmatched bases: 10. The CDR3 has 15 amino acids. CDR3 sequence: CAILPRDRSTDTQYF. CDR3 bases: TGTGCCATCCTTCCCCGGGACAGAAGCACAGATACGCAGTATTTT.

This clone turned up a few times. The CDR3 loop is CASRTKRSRLRAFF. The CDR3 nucleotides read TGTGCCAGCAGGACTAAGCGTTCAAGGTTGAGAGCTTTCTTT. V and J are TRBV6-8 and TRBJ1-1; D unresolved. Trimming cost V 6 bases and J 10 bases, with 21 bases left between them. The CDR3 has 14 amino acids. From germline, CDR1 is MNHGY and CDR2 SAAAGT.

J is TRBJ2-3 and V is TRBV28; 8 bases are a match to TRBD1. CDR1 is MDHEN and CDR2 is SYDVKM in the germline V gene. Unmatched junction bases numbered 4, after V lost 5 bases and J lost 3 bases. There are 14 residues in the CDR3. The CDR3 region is CASSGGQGTDTQYF. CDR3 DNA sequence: TGTGCCAGCAGTGGAGGACAGGGTACAGATACGCAGTATTTT.

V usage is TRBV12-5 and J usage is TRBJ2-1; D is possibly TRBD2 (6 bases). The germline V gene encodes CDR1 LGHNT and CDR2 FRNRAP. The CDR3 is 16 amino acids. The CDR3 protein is CASIPGLRGRYNEQFF. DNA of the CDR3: TGTGCCAGCATACCCGGCCTACGGGGGAGGTACAATGAGCAGTTCTTC.

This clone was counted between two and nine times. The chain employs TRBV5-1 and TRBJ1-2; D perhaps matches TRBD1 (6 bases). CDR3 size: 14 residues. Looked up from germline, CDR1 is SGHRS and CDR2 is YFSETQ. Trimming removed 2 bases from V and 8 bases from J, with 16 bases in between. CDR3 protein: CASSFTGRSEGYTF. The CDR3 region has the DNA TGCGCCAGCAGCTTCACAGGGAGGTCGGAAGGCTACACCTTC.

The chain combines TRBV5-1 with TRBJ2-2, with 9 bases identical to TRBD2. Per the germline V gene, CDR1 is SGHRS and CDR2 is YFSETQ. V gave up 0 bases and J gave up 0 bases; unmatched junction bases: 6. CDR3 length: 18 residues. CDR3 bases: TGCGCCAGCAGCTTGGCCCTTAGCGGGGGCGCGAACACCGGGGAGCTGTTTTTT. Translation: CASSLALSGGANTGELFF.